Below are 8 T cell receptor beta chains sequenced from a single sample in a study of Ad26.COV2.S vaccination and SARS-CoV-2 variants (dated by TCRdb to 2020 to 2023). The library was generated by the immunoSEQ multiplex PCR assay. TCRdb provides this immuneACCESS table in a form limited to in-frame rearrangements. Some clones are lacking; in checked studies, under half of them reflect an unresolved V gene, and why the rest are absent is not known. Here the sample has 380,000 or so clones; roughly 80% occur a single time. Roughly 7.4% of the sample belongs to the ten largest clones. The treatment or condition label here, explained by the study, means: roughly 19 received Ad26.COV2.S at low or high dose, single or two shots; 5 received placebo; per-sample allocation not given. Repertoires of vaccine and placebo recipients were sequenced from samples taken on day 63 after the first injection. Specimen: peripheral blood, collected in a trial of Ad26.COV2.S vaccine versus placebo. Receptor source: a person aged 18-60 years who received the Ad26.COV2.S COVID-19 vaccine or a placebo.

This CDR3 is CASSTTSGRTDTQYF. CDR3 nucleotide sequence: TGTGCCAGCTCAACGACTAGCGGGAGAACAGATACGCAGTATTTT. V gene TRBV18 combines with J gene TRBJ2-3; 12 nucleotides line up with TRBD2. Germline CDR1 and CDR2: KGHSH and LQKENI. V dropped 5 bases and J dropped 3; count of bases not matched to a gene: 3. This CDR3 is 15 amino acids long.

The chain couples TRBV5-1 to TRBJ2-1; a weak D match, TRBD2 (5 bases). Germline CDR1 SGHRS, CDR2 YFSETQ. The CDR3 is made up of 19 amino acids. The V gene lost 5 bases and the J gene lost 0 bases, with 24 bases spanning the gap. The CDR3 DNA follows: TGCGCCAGCAGAGCCGCGGGCGGGCATATATCAAGCTCCTACAATGAGCAGTTCTTC. The encoded protein is CASRAAGGHISSSYNEQFF.

The chain joins TRBV7-3 to TRBJ2-5; D is tentatively TRBD1 or TRBD2 (6 bases each). Trimming shortened V by 5 bases and J by 4 bases, and 11 bases separated the two germline ends. Germline CDR1 reads SGHTA; CDR2 reads FQGTGA. The CDR3 has 13 residues. The CDR3 loop is CASSRGPSETQYF. The CDR3, as DNA: TGTGCCAGCAGCCGGGGGCCTTCAGAGACCCAGTACTTC.

In this sample, this clone turned up a few times. The chain employs TRBV4-1 and TRBJ2-7; no clear D gene. The CDR3 has 14 residues. Trimming stripped 1 base from V and 2 bases from J, with 9 bases between. Germline values: CDR1 MGHRA, CDR2 YSYEKL. As DNA, the CDR3 is TGCGCCAGCAGCCAAGGAGCCTCCACCTACGAGCAGTACTTC. Its translation: CASSQGASTYEQYF.

V and J are TRBV11-2 and TRBJ1-5; 7 bases match TRBD1. This CDR3 comprises 15 residues. Looked up from germline, CDR1 is SGHAT and CDR2 is FQNNGV. Trimming at V came to 3 bases and at J to 3 bases, leaving 5 bases not matched to a gene. CDR3: CASSFGQEHNQPQHF. The CDR3 nucleotides are TGTGCCAGCAGCTTCGGACAGGAACACAATCAGCCCCAGCATTTT.

The chain carries TRBV7-3 and TRBJ2-5, with D unresolved. Germline values: CDR1 SGHTA, CDR2 FQGTGA. V dropped 2 bases and J dropped 9 bases, with 13 bases sitting between them. The CDR3 covers 13 residues. CDR3: CASSLGSPEAQYF. The CDR3 DNA sequence: TGTGCCAGCAGCTTAGGCTCCCCCGAGGCCCAGTACTTC.

The V call is TRBV5-4, the J call TRBJ1-2; no reliable D call. This CDR3 is built from 13 residues. Germline assignment: CDR1 SGHNT and CDR2 YYREEE (reference sequence). V lost 0 bases to trimming and J lost 13 bases, with 16 bases between them. CDR3 DNA: TGTGCCAGCAGCTTGGGTATAGCGGCGGTGGTCACCTTC. The encoded protein is CASSLGIAAVVTF.

The chain recombines TRBV6-5 with TRBJ2-7, with D perhaps TRBD1 or TRBD2 (6 bases each). V lost 6 bases and J lost 3, with 12 bases in between. Germline assignment: CDR1 MNHEY and CDR2 SVGAGI. The CDR3 sequence is 13 residues long. CDR3 DNA sequence: TGTGCCAGCAGAATACAGGGACTCTACGAGCAGTACTTC. Protein: CASRIQGLYEQYF.